A single sample is the source of the 8 T cell receptor beta chains below, sequenced in a study of monozygotic twins with inflammatory bowel disease. Reanalyzing the 5' RACE reads, TCRdb keeps one entry per CDR3 protein, without DNA. This sample's table reports over 100,000 distinct CDR3 sequences. What was sequenced was blood. The receptors shown here come from a human donor with ulcerative colitis or Crohn's disease, or a healthy co-twin of an affected twin (not recorded which).

CDR3 sequence reads: CASSLVGTGTDTQYF. J is TRBJ2-3 and V is TRBV7-2; without DNA, the TCRdb call of TRBD1 cannot be checked. CDR3 size: 15 residues. Per the germline V gene, CDR1 is SGHTA and CDR2 is FQGNSA. The variable domain in full, completed from reference TRBV7-2 and TRBJ2-3, reads GAGVSQSPSNKVTEKGKDVELRCDPISGHTALYWYRQSLGQGLEFLIYFQGNSAPDKSGLPSDRFSAERTGGSVSTLTIQRTQQEDSAVYLCASSLVGTGTDTQYFGPGTRLTVL.

V is TRBV5-4 and J is TRBJ1-1. The V gene's germline CDR1 is SGHNT and CDR2 YYREEE (reference sequence). This CDR3 comprises 16 residues. This CDR3 reads CASSLGGEELNTEAFF.

The CDR3 sequence: CASSQGPVEQYF. The rearrangement uses TRBV12-3 or TRBV12-4 and TRBJ2-7; TCRdb's assignment of TRBD1 cannot be checked, as there is no DNA. The CDR3 is made up of 12 amino acids.

V gene TRBV24-1 combines with J gene TRBJ2-5; the D call from TCRdb, TRBD1, cannot be confirmed without DNA. This CDR3 is built from 14 residues. Per germline, CDR1 KGHDR and CDR2 SFDVKD. CDR3: CATSDTRTAETQYF.

The J gene is TRBJ2-3, the V gene TRBV12-3 or TRBV12-4. This CDR3 spans 13 amino acids. This CDR3 is CASSLAHTDTQYF.

The rearrangement links TRBV11-2 to TRBJ2-2; TCRdb's D call, TRBD1, is unchecked because there is no DNA. The CDR3 runs to 22 residues. CDR1 and CDR2 from the germline V gene are SGHAT and FQNNGV. This CDR3 reads CASSLEVWVFSGPEKDTGELFF. Full variable domain (missing parts from reference TRBV11-2 and TRBJ2-2): EAGVAQSPRYKIIEKRQSVAFWCNPISGHATLYWYQQILGQGPKLLIQFQNNGVVDDSQLPKDRFSAERLKGVDSTLKIQPAKLEDSAVYLCASSLEVWVFSGPEKDTGELFFGEGSRLTVL.

The V gene is TRBV2, the J gene TRBJ2-5. The CDR3 length is 12 residues. Germline V CDR1 and CDR2: SNHLY, FYNNEI. The CDR3 loop is CASSEGLETQYF.

The rearrangement uses TRBV6-5 and TRBJ1-1; TCRdb returns TRBD1, unconfirmable since there is no DNA. The CDR3 consists of 15 residues. Germline loops: CDR1 MNHEY, CDR2 SVGAGI. CDR3: CASSYSGTGYTEAFF.